This entry lists 30 T cell receptor beta chains sequenced from one sample in a study of T cell responses to AZD1222 COVID-19 vaccine. Here immunoSEQ multiplex PCR was the method, and the copy in TCRdb shows in-frame clones only, minus some. The sample shows approximately 120,000 clones, about 88% of them seen only once. Sequenced material: peripheral blood, taken on day 0 of AZD1222 vaccination. The source is an adult in good health.

The J gene is TRBJ2-3, the V gene TRBV29-1; weak D call: TRBD2 (7 bases). Germline loops: CDR1 SQVTM, CDR2 ANQGSEA. V lost 4 bases to trimming and J lost 4 bases, with 12 bases between them. This CDR3 comprises 13 residues. As DNA, the CDR3 is TGCAGCGTTGCGGGGGGCCTCGCAGATACGCAGTATTTT. Its translation is CSVAGGLADTQYF.

The CDR3 sequence is CASSLEGVGSEAFF. The CDR3 bases are TGTGCCAGCAGTTTAGAGGGGGTGGGGAGTGAAGCTTTCTTT. The chain joins TRBV28 to TRBJ1-1, with TRBD1 as a possible D gene (6 bases). Germline V gene sequence: CDR1 MDHEN, CDR2 SYDVKM. The CDR3 runs to 14 residues. The V gene lost 2 bases and the J gene lost 7 bases, with 14 bases spanning the gap.

The V and J genes are TRBV6-1 and TRBJ2-2, with 10 bases lining up with TRBD2. The germline CDR1 and CDR2 sequences are MNHNS and SASEGT. The CDR3 has 16 residues. Trimming at V came to 4 bases and at J to 4 bases, leaving 6 bases not matched to a gene. CDR3 nucleotides: TGTGCCAGCAGTGGAGCGGGGGGGCCTGTCACCGGGGAGCTGTTTTTT. It is translated as CASSGAGGPVTGELFF.

This rearrangement joins TRBV29-1 to TRBJ1-6; TRBD1 matches at 10 bases. Trimming took 6 bases from V and 7 from J; bases not matched to a gene: 3. CDR1 and CDR2 (germline): SQVTM, ANQGSEA. The CDR3 sequence is 13 residues long. CDR3 region: CSVLTGGNSPLHF. In nucleotides, the CDR3 is TGCAGCGTGTTGACAGGGGGCAATTCACCCCTCCACTTT.

This clone appeared a few times. The chain has TRBV4-2 and TRBJ2-3; perhaps TRBD1 as D (6 bases). The CDR3 consists of 17 residues. CDR1 is LGHNA, CDR2 YNFKEQ, per germline. Trimming left V 2 bases short and J 0 bases short, with 15 bases between. The CDR3, as DNA: TGTGCCAGCAGCCAATGGAACCTCAGGGGAAGCACAGATACGCAGTATTTT. It translates to CASSQWNLRGSTDTQYF.

V usage is TRBV19 and J usage is TRBJ2-5, with 10 bases that match TRBD2. This CDR3 contains 18 residues. The V gene end was trimmed by 6 bases and the J gene end by 1 base; junction bases not matched to a gene: 14. CDR1 is LNHDA, CDR2 SQIVND, per germline (reference sequence). The CDR3 spells CASRPRRGLAGVQETQYF. DNA for the CDR3: TGTGCCAGTAGGCCTAGGCGGGGGCTAGCGGGAGTCCAAGAGACCCAGTACTTC. Together with reference TRBV19 and TRBJ2-5, the CDR3 gives the full variable domain: DGGITQSPKYLFRKEGQNVTLSCEQNLNHDAMYWYRQDPGQGLRLIYYSQIVNDFQKGDIAEGYSVSREKKESFPLTVTSAQKNPTAFYLCASRPRRGLAGVQETQYFGPGTRLLVL.

On this clone: This same CDR3 is encoded by further DNA sequences in the sample. V is TRBV11-3 and J is TRBJ1-1; D remains unclear. V was clipped by 5 bases and J by 2 bases, with 3 bases between them. Germline V gene data show CDR1 as SGHNT and CDR2 as YENEEA. The CDR3 spans 11 residues. CDR3 amino acids: CASSLNTEAFF. DNA for the CDR3: TGTGCCAGCAGCCTCAACACTGAAGCTTTCTTT.

The rearrangement uses TRBV19 and TRBJ2-1; the D gene is possibly TRBD2 (6 bases). Germline CDR1 and CDR2: LNHDA and SQIVND (reference sequence). The V end was cut by 10 bases, the J end by 3 bases, with 10 bases between. This CDR3 region has 12 residues. CDR3: CATWGGYNEQFF. In DNA form, the CDR3 reads TGTGCCACCTGGGGAGGCTACAATGAGCAGTTCTTC.

The rearrangement uses TRBV27 and TRBJ2-1, with TRBD2 identical over 9 bases. Germline CDR1 reads MNHEY; CDR2 reads SMNVEV (reference sequence). V gave up 2 bases and J gave up 7 bases; unmatched junction bases: 12. This CDR3 region has 17 residues. As DNA, the CDR3 is TGTGCCAGCAGTTTAAGCCCAGGCCTAGCGGGGAATAATGAGCAGTTCTTC. Protein product: CASSLSPGLAGNNEQFF.

The chain employs TRBV19 and TRBJ2-7; 11 bases line up with TRBD2. There are 16 residues in the CDR3. The V gene's germline CDR1 is LNHDA and CDR2 SQIVND (reference sequence). V lost 5 bases, J lost 1 base, and 7 bases stayed unmatched. In nucleotides, the CDR3 is TGTGCCAGTAGTTCCAAAGGGACTAGCGGATCCTACGAGCAGTACTTC. It yields the protein CASSSKGTSGSYEQYF.

This clone was picked up one time. The rearrangement joins TRBV12-5 to TRBJ1-2, with D maybe TRBD1 (5 bases). The CDR3 consists of 12 residues. Germline assignment: CDR1 LGHNT and CDR2 FRNRAP. Trimming pared 3 bases from V and 7 bases from J, leaving 9 bases between. CDR3 region: CASGLGGAGYTF. The CDR3 nucleotides are TGTGCTAGTGGTTTAGGTGGGGCTGGCTACACCTTC.

V is TRBV10-3 and J is TRBJ1-2; possibly TRBD1 for D (5 bases). Germline CDR1 ENHRY, CDR2 SYGVKD. The CDR3 has 13 residues. The V and J ends lost 6 bases and 4 bases respectively, with 12 bases between them. This CDR3 reads CAIRSGPAYGYTF. The CDR3 DNA reads as TGTGCCATCAGATCGGGACCCGCCTATGGCTACACCTTC.

The rearrangement joins TRBV9 to TRBJ1-1, with 7 positions matching TRBD1. This CDR3 has 15 residues. Germline lookup yields CDR1 SGDLS and CDR2 YYNGEE. V lost 3 bases and J lost 0; bases outside the gene matches: 5. The CDR3 loop is CASSANRGMNTEAFF. The CDR3 region has the DNA TGTGCCAGCAGCGCCAACAGGGGAATGAACACTGAAGCTTTCTTT.

The chain carries TRBV29-1 and TRBJ2-2; 10 bases align to TRBD1. The CDR3 length is 15 residues. V trimming: 4 bases; J trimming: 7 bases; junction bases outside the gene matches: 9. Germline-derived CDR1 and CDR2 are SQVTM and ANQGSEA. The CDR3 sequence: CSVVRGTGVGGELFF. The CDR3 nucleotides read TGCAGCGTTGTCCGCGGGACAGGGGTCGGCGGGGAGCTGTTTTTT.

This chain links TRBV2 with TRBJ1-1, with D uncertain. CDR1 and CDR2 (germline): SNHLY, FYNNEI. V shed 3 bases and J shed 5 bases, with 13 bases lying between them. The CDR3 runs to 14 residues. CDR3 sequence (DNA): TGTGCCAGCAGTGAGTTAGGATTCGAGACTGAAGCTTTCTTT. This gives the protein CASSELGFETEAFF.

There are a few counts of this clone. The chain couples TRBV6-2 or TRBV6-3 to TRBJ2-2; no reliable D call. The CDR3 consists of 13 residues. The ends were cut back, 5 bases at V and 6 bases at J, with 10 bases in the middle. CDR1 and CDR2 from the germline V gene are MNHEY and SVGEGT. The CDR3 here is CASSKIPSGELFF. The DNA of the CDR3 is TGTGCCAGCAGTAAAATCCCCTCCGGGGAGCTGTTTTTT.

This chain uses TRBV6-6 with TRBJ1-2, with D perhaps TRBD1 (5 bases). Trimming cost V 0 bases and J 4 bases, with 12 bases left between them. The CDR3 is 15 residues long. Germline assignment: CDR1 MNHNY and CDR2 SVGAGI (reference sequence). The CDR3 is CASSYSTQGGYGYTF. The CDR3 DNA sequence: TGTGCCAGCAGTTACTCGACGCAGGGAGGCTATGGCTACACCTTC.

This chain links TRBV28 with TRBJ2-4; D not certain. This CDR3 is 14 amino acids long. Germline CDR1 reads MDHEN; CDR2 reads SYDVKM. V lost 5 bases and J lost 4, with 12 bases in between. In nucleotides, the CDR3 is TGTGCCAGCAGTATCCTGCTGGGTAAAAACATTCAGTACTTC. It specifies CASSILLGKNIQYF.

The rearrangement joins TRBV3-1 (or the pseudogene TRBV3-2) to TRBJ1-2; the D is unclear. The CDR3 loop spans 14 amino acids. The V gene's germline CDR1 is LGHDT and CDR2 YNNKEL (reference sequence). Trimming pared 5 bases from V and 4 bases from J, leaving 14 bases between. The CDR3: CASSAPPPSYGYTF. The CDR3 DNA reads as TGTGCCAGCAGCGCCCCCCCGCCTTCCTATGGCTACACCTTC.

V gene TRBV12-3 or TRBV12-4 combines with J gene TRBJ1-1; D gene ambiguous. V shed 4 bases and J shed 1 base, with 7 bases lying between them. This CDR3 is built from 13 residues. The CDR3, as DNA: TGTGCCAGCAGTTGGGCAGGGAACACTGAAGCTTTCTTT. Its translation is CASSWAGNTEAFF.

The chain uses TRBV7-2 and TRBJ2-5; a possible D gene is TRBD1 (6 bases). V lost 4 bases to trimming and J lost 5 bases, with 11 bases between them. Per germline, CDR1 SGHTA and CDR2 FQGNSA. This CDR3 contains 13 residues. CDR3 sequence reads: CASSSRGEETQYF. In DNA form, the CDR3 reads TGTGCCAGCAGCTCCAGGGGAGAGGAGACCCAGTACTTC.

V gene TRBV30 combines with J gene TRBJ1-4; D gene unclear. The CDR3 contains 12 residues. Germline V CDR1 and CDR2: GTSNPN, SVGIG (reference sequence). Trimming pared 4 bases from V and 4 bases from J, leaving 7 bases between. The CDR3 here is CAWTRFNEKLFF. The DNA for the CDR3 is TGTGCCTGGACCCGTTTTAATGAAAAACTGTTTTTT.

This clone occurred once. The rearrangement links TRBV28 to TRBJ2-7, with 7 bases matching TRBD1. J lost 4 bases, V lost 5 bases, and 5 bases had no gene match. Germline V gene data show CDR1 as MDHEN and CDR2 as SYDVKM. The CDR3 has 13 amino acids. Written as DNA, the CDR3 is TGTGCCAGCAGTAAGGGACAGCCATACGAGCAGTACTTC. Residues: CASSKGQPYEQYF.

The rearrangement links TRBV4-2 to TRBJ2-1; the match to TRBD2 covers 10 bases. Trimming took 0 bases from V and 3 from J; bases not matched to a gene: 2. This CDR3 spans 16 amino acids. Germline V lookup: CDR1 LGHNA, CDR2 YNFKEQ. CDR3: CASSQDTSGVYNEQFF. In DNA, the CDR3 is TGTGCCAGCAGCCAAGATACTAGCGGGGTCTACAATGAGCAGTTCTTC.

The CDR3 region has the DNA TGTGCCAGCAGCGTGGAGGGGGCCTTTAACACTGAAGCTTTCTTT. As protein: CASSVEGAFNTEAFF. The chain carries TRBV9 and TRBJ1-1; 7 positions match TRBD1. The CDR3 runs 15 residues. Germline trimming cut 2 bases from V and 2 bases from J; bases unmatched to any gene: 6. Germline assignment: CDR1 SGDLS and CDR2 YYNGEE.

There are a few counts of this clone. The chain recombines TRBV19 with TRBJ2-6; no firm D call. In germline, CDR1 is LNHDA, CDR2 SQIVND (reference sequence). The V and J ends lost 8 bases and 1 base respectively, with 6 bases between them. This CDR3 is built from 13 residues. The CDR3 reads CASGFSGANVLTF. In DNA form, the CDR3 reads TGTGCCAGTGGGTTTTCTGGGGCCAACGTCCTGACTTTC.

The CDR3 DNA sequence: TGTGCCAGCAGTTACACCCACAGGGGAAGGGGCAATCAGCCCCAGCATTTT. As protein: CASSYTHRGRGNQPQHF. The V and J genes are TRBV6-2 or TRBV6-3 and TRBJ1-5; 7 nucleotides line up with TRBD1. Germline CDR1 is MNHEY and CDR2 is SVGEGT. J lost 2 bases, V lost 2 bases, and 9 bases had no gene match. CDR3 size: 17 residues.

J is TRBJ1-5 and V is TRBV7-6; a weak D match, TRBD1 (5 bases). Germline CDR1 is SGHVS and CDR2 is FNYEAQ. Trimming left V 1 base short and J 5 bases short, with 12 bases between. The CDR3 covers 15 residues. DNA for the CDR3: TGTGCCAGCAGCTTAGTGGGGGGGATGTATCAGCCCCAGCATTTT. It codes for CASSLVGGMYQPQHF.

The gene calls are TRBV15 and TRBJ2-7; 9 bases align to TRBD1. The trim removed 3 bases at V and 3 bases at J, leaving 15 bases unmatched. CDR1 LNHNV and CDR2 YYDKDF come from the germline V gene (reference sequence). This CDR3 has 18 residues. The CDR3 nucleotides read TGTGCCACCAGCAGGGTCTTAAGACAACGGGACAGGGACTACGAGCAGTACGTC. This encodes CATSRVLRQRDRDYEQYV.

This clone showed up just once. The chain recombines TRBV4-1 with TRBJ2-2; D is possibly TRBD2 (5 bases). V was pared by 4 bases and J by 6 bases, with 15 bases between. Germline V gene sequence: CDR1 MGHRA, CDR2 YSYEKL. This CDR3 is built from 15 residues. The CDR3 sequence is CASSPIPGKAGELFF. CDR3 sequence (DNA): TGCGCCAGCAGCCCAATACCCGGGAAGGCCGGGGAGCTGTTTTTT.